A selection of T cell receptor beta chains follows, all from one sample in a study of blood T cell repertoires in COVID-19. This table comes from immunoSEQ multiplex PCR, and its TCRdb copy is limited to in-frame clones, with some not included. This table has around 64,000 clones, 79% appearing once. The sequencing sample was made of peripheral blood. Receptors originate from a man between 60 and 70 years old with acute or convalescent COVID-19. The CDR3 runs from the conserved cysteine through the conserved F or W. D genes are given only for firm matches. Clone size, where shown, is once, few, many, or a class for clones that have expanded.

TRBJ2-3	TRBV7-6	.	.	TGTGCCAGCAGCTTGTTTAAATTAGGAGGACGCACAGATACGCAGTATTTT	CASSLFKLGGRTDTQYF
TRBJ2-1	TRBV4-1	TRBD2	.	TGCGCCAGCAGCCCCCTGGCGGGAGCCTCCTACAATGAGCAGTTCTTC	CASSPLAGASYNEQFF
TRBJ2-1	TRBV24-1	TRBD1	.	TGTGCCACCAGTGATGTCAATCCGGGACAGGGTTGGAATGAGCAGTTCTTC	CATSDVNPGQGWNEQFF
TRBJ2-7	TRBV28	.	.	TGTGCCAGCAGAAGCGGACCCTACGAGCAGTACTTC	CASRSGPYEQYF
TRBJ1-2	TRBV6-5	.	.	TGTGCCAGCAGTTACCCAGGAGGCTACACCTTC	CASSYPGGYTF
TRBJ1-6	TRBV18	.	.	TGTGCCAGCTCCCGGGGGGCCGATAATTCACCCCTCCACTTT	CASSRGADNSPLHF
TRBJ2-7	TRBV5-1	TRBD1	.	TGCGCCAGCAGCTTCCGGGACAGGGAGACCTACGAGCAGTACTTC	CASSFRDRETYEQYF
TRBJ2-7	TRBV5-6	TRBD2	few	TGTGCCAGCAGCTCCCCGGGACTAGACCACGAGCAGTACTTC	CASSSPGLDHEQYF
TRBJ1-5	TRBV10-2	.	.	TGCGCCAGCAGATCGACCCAAGGGGGTAGCAATCAGCCCCAGCATTTT	CASRSTQGGSNQPQHF
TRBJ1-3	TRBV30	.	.	TGTGCCTCGAGGGCGGGGGCCGGAAACACCATATATTTT	CASRAGAGNTIYF
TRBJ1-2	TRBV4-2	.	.	TGTGCCAGCAGCCAAGATCATGGGGGCGCTTATCGCTACACCTTC	CASSQDHGGAYRYTF
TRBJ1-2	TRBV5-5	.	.	TGTGCCAGCAGCTTGGGGGCGGGGTATGGCTACACCTTC	CASSLGAGYGYTF
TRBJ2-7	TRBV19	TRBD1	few	TGTGCCAGTAGTAGAATGCCGGGACAGGGGAGCTACGAGCAGTACTTC	CASSRMPGQGSYEQYF
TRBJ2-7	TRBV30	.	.	TGTGCCTGGAGTCCCCAGTGGTCCGAGCAGTACTTC	CAWSPQWSEQYF
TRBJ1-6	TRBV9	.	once	TGTGCCAGCAGCGGACCGGACAGTAATTCACCCCTCCACTTT	CASSGPDSNSPLHF
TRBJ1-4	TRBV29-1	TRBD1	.	TGCAGCGCCACAGGGGCCCCTAATGAAAAACTGTTTTTT	CSATGAPNEKLFF
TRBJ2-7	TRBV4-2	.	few	TGTGCCAGCAGCCAAGAACCCGTGGCAGGTCCCTACGAGCAGTACTTC	CASSQEPVAGPYEQYF
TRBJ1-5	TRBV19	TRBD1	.	TGTGCCAGTAGTGCTACAGGGGGGGTGGGCAATCAGCCCCAGCATTTT	CASSATGGVGNQPQHF
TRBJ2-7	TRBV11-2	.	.	TGTGCCAGCAACCCAGCCGGGACACTCGACGAGCAGTACTTC	CASNPAGTLDEQYF
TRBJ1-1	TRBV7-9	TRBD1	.	TGTGCCAGCAGCGACTCCGGGACAGTAGGTACTGAAGCTTTCTTT	CASSDSGTVGTEAFF
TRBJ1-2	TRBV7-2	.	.	TGTGCCAGCAGCTTAAGCCATGGCTACACCTTC	CASSLSHGYTF
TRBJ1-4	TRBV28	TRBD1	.	TGTGCCAGCAGCCCGTCGACAGGGGGCCGGGAAAAACTGTTTTTT	CASSPSTGGREKLFF
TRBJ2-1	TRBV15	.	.	TGTGCCACCAGCAGAGAGAGAAGCGGGCAGAGCTCCTACAATGAGCAGTTCTTC	CATSRERSGQSSYNEQFF
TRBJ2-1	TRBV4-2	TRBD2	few	TGTGCCAGCAGCCAACTCAATCCGGGACTAGCGGGAGTTAATGAGCAGTTCTTC	CASSQLNPGLAGVNEQFF
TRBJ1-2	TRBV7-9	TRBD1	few	TGTGCCAGCTCCCGGACAGGGGAGACGTATGGCTACACCTTC	CASSRTGETYGYTF
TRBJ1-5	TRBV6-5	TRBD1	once	TGTGCCAGCAGTTACAAGACAGGGCCTTATCAGCCCCAGCATTTT	CASSYKTGPYQPQHF
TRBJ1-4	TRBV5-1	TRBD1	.	TGCGCCAGCAGCCGGGACAGGTCTAATGAAAAACTGTTTTTT	CASSRDRSNEKLFF
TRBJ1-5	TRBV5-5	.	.	TGTGCCAGCAGCTTGGTGCCAGGGGGCAATCAGCCCCAGCATTTT	CASSLVPGGNQPQHF
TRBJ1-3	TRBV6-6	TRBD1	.	TGTGCCACCGCCGGGACAGGTGGAAACACCATATATTTT	CATAGTGGNTIYF
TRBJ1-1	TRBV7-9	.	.	TGTGCCAGCACCCGGACAGACACTGAAGCTTTCTTT	CASTRTDTEAFF
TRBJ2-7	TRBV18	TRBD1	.	TGTGCCAGCTCTTTACAGGGGGCCGTTGGGGATGAGCAGTACTTC	CASSLQGAVGDEQYF
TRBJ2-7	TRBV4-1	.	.	TGCGCCAGCAGCCCCCTCTCCGGGTTGACGGCCTACGAGCAGTACTTC	CASSPLSGLTAYEQYF
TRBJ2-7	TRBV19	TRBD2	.	TGTGCCAGTAGTATCCGACTAGCGGGAGAGTCCTACGAGCAGTACTTC	CASSIRLAGESYEQYF
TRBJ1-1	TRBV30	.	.	TGTGCCTGGTTCTCCGGGACAACCAACACTGAAGCTTTCTTT	CAWFSGTTNTEAFF
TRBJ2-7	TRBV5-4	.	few	TGTGCCAGCAGCTCGTCTGACAGTTTTGCCTACGAGCAGTACTTC	CASSSSDSFAYEQYF
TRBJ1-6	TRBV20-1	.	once	TGCAGTGCTAGTTCTATGGTGAGGTCACCCCTCCACTTT	CSASSMVRSPLHF
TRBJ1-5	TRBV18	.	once	TGTGCCAGCTCACCATTCTCTAGCAATCAGCCCCAGCATTTT	CASSPFSSNQPQHF
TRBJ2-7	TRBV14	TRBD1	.	TGTGCCAGCAGCCAAGAGTGGCAGGACAGGACCTCCTACGAGCAGTACTTC	CASSQEWQDRTSYEQYF
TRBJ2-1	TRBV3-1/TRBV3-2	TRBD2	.	TGTGCCAGCCACGACGGGGCCGGGGGACTATACAATGAGCAGTTCTTC	CASHDGAGGLYNEQFF
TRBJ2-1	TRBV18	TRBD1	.	TGTGCCAGCTCCGACAGGGGAAACAATGAGCAGTTCTTC	CASSDRGNNEQFF
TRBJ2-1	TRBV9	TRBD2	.	TGTGCCAGCAGCACCCGGACTAGCTCCTACAATGAGCAGTTCTTC	CASSTRTSSYNEQFF
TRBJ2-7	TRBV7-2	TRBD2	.	TGTGCCAGCAGCTTTGGACTAGCGGTCCCCTACGAGCAGTACTTC	CASSFGLAVPYEQYF
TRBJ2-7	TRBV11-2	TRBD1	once	TGTGCCAGCAGCTACGGGACAGCTGCCTACGAGCAGTACTTC	CASSYGTAAYEQYF
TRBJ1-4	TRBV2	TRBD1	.	TGTGCCAGCACTCGCATCGGACAGGGAGGGGGACTCAGTGAAAAACTGTTTTTT	CASTRIGQGGGLSEKLFF